A selection of T cell receptor beta chains follows, all from one sample in a study of CD8 T cells in ankylosing spondylitis. TCRdb recomputed calls from the 5' RACE reads with MiXCR, one row per CDR3 protein. The table lists some 840,000 distinct CDR3 sequences, approximately 10% of them singletons, with about 0.5% in the top ten. Sequenced sample: blood, either unsorted or a sorted T cell fraction (not recorded which). These receptors were taken from a male donor with ankylosing spondylitis. Both conserved end residues are part of each CDR3. The D gene is left open where the match is weak. Only some rows state a clone size, as once, few, many or a class for expanded clones.

v_gene: TRBV20-1; abundance: .; d_gene: .; j_gene: TRBJ2-3; CDR3nt: TGCAGTGCCTCGGGACCCCCCGTCGCAGATACGCAGTATTTT; CDR3aa: CSASGPPVADTQYF
v_gene: TRBV7-9; abundance: .; d_gene: .; j_gene: TRBJ1-4; CDR3nt: TGTGCCAGCAGCCCTTTCATGGCAGGGAATGAAAAACTGTTTTTT; CDR3aa: CASSPFMAGNEKLFF
v_gene: TRBV20-1; abundance: .; d_gene: TRBD2; j_gene: TRBJ2-1; CDR3nt: TGCAGTGCCACCCCGGGGACTAGCGGGGGGTGGGATGAGCAGTTCTTC; CDR3aa: CSATPGTSGGWDEQFF
v_gene: TRBV20-1; abundance: .; d_gene: TRBD2; j_gene: TRBJ2-7; CDR3nt: TGCAGTGCTAGAGATCGAGCGGGAGGCTTTGGTTTTTACGAGCAGTACTTC; CDR3aa: CSARDRAGGFGFYEQYF
v_gene: TRBV29-1; abundance: few; d_gene: .; j_gene: TRBJ1-2; CDR3nt: TGCAGCGTTGAAGATGGTGGGGTTGACTATGGCTACACCTTC; CDR3aa: CSVEDGGVDYGYTF
v_gene: TRBV20-1; abundance: many; d_gene: .; j_gene: TRBJ2-1; CDR3nt: TGCAGTGGGATGACAGGCTATGGGGGTGAGCAGTTCTTC; CDR3aa: CSGMTGYGGEQFF
v_gene: TRBV20-1; abundance: .; d_gene: TRBD1; j_gene: TRBJ2-3; CDR3nt: TGCAGTGCCCGACAGGGGTCGGGATTAGATACGCAGTATTTT; CDR3aa: CSARQGSGLDTQYF
v_gene: TRBV20-1; abundance: many; d_gene: .; j_gene: TRBJ2-5; CDR3nt: TGCAGTGCCCTACAGACGGTAGAGACCCAGTACTTC; CDR3aa: CSALQTVETQYF
v_gene: TRBV29-1; abundance: many; d_gene: .; j_gene: TRBJ1-1; CDR3nt: TGCAGCGCCACCAGGAGCAGGGTGAACACTGAAGCTTTCTTT; CDR3aa: CSATRSRVNTEAFF
v_gene: TRBV7-9; abundance: .; d_gene: .; j_gene: TRBJ2-6; CDR3nt: TGTGCCAGCTCCAAGGAGTCTGGGGCCAACGTCCTGACTTTC; CDR3aa: CASSKESGANVLTF
v_gene: TRBV6-5; abundance: few; d_gene: TRBD1; j_gene: TRBJ1-2; CDR3nt: TGTGCCAGCAGTTACTCGAATAAGGGGGCCGGCTATGGCTACACCTTC; CDR3aa: CASSYSNKGAGYGYTF
v_gene: TRBV18; abundance: few; d_gene: .; j_gene: TRBJ1-1; CDR3nt: TGTGCCAGCTCACCACCCAACCTGGGGACTGAAGCTTTCTTT; CDR3aa: CASSPPNLGTEAFF
v_gene: TRBV12-3/TRBV12-4; abundance: many; d_gene: .; j_gene: TRBJ2-7; CDR3nt: TGTGCCAGCTCACGGGAGCCACCCTACGAGCAGTACTTC; CDR3aa: CASSREPPYEQYF
v_gene: TRBV4-3; abundance: few; d_gene: .; j_gene: TRBJ2-6; CDR3nt: TGCGCCAGCAGCCAAGACACCAGGGGATCCGGGGCCAACGTCCTGACTTTC; CDR3aa: CASSQDTRGSGANVLTF
v_gene: TRBV9; abundance: .; d_gene: .; j_gene: TRBJ2-5; CDR3nt: TGTGCCAGCAGCGTAGGGGGAGCGAGGCAAGAGACCCAGTACTTC; CDR3aa: CASSVGGARQETQYF
v_gene: TRBV4-2; abundance: few; d_gene: .; j_gene: TRBJ2-7; CDR3nt: TGTGCCAGCAGCCCTAACCCCCACCAGTCCTACGAGCAGTACTTC; CDR3aa: CASSPNPHQSYEQYF
v_gene: TRBV7-8; abundance: .; d_gene: TRBD1; j_gene: TRBJ2-7; CDR3nt: TGTGCCAGCAGCTTAGTCTATCGACAGGGCGGCGAGCAGTACTTC; CDR3aa: CASSLVYRQGGEQYF
v_gene: TRBV20-1; abundance: .; d_gene: TRBD2; j_gene: TRBJ2-3; CDR3nt: TGCAGTGCTTCGGGACTAGCGGGGGGCCACACAGATACGCAGTATTTT; CDR3aa: CSASGLAGGHTDTQYF
v_gene: TRBV7-8; abundance: .; d_gene: .; j_gene: TRBJ2-1; CDR3nt: TGTGCCAGCAGTTCTCAGCGGGCCGAGGGATACAATGAGCAGTTCTTC; CDR3aa: CASSSQRAEGYNEQFF
v_gene: TRBV7-2; abundance: many; d_gene: .; j_gene: TRBJ2-3; CDR3nt: TGTGCCAGCAGCTTAAGGGGACCGGCAGATACGCAGTATTTT; CDR3aa: CASSLRGPADTQYF
v_gene: TRBV10-3; abundance: .; d_gene: TRBD2; j_gene: TRBJ2-1; CDR3nt: TGTGCCATCAGTGGGACTAGCGGAAGAGCCTACAATGAGCAGTTCTTC; CDR3aa: CAISGTSGRAYNEQFF
v_gene: TRBV7-9; abundance: .; d_gene: TRBD2; j_gene: TRBJ2-5; CDR3nt: TGTGCCAGCAGCTCCAGGGAGGGCGAGACCCAGTACTTC; CDR3aa: CASSSREGETQYF
v_gene: TRBV7-2; abundance: .; d_gene: .; j_gene: TRBJ1-5; CDR3nt: TGTGACAGCAGTCAGGACAGTAGCAATCAGCCCCAGCATTTT; CDR3aa: CDSSQDSSNQPQHF
v_gene: TRBV24-1; abundance: .; d_gene: .; j_gene: TRBJ2-3; CDR3nt: TGTGCCACCAGGAATAACCCAGGGGTGACAAACACAGATACGCAGTATTTT; CDR3aa: CATRNNPGVTNTDTQYF
v_gene: TRBV20-1; abundance: .; d_gene: TRBD2; j_gene: TRBJ2-1; CDR3nt: TGCAGTGCTACGGGACTAGCGTCCTCCTACAATGAGCAGTTCTTC; CDR3aa: CSATGLASSYNEQFF
v_gene: TRBV7-9; abundance: .; d_gene: TRBD2; j_gene: TRBJ2-7; CDR3nt: TGTGCCAGCAGCTTGGGGCGGGAGGTCCACGAGCAGTACTTC; CDR3aa: CASSLGREVHEQYF
v_gene: TRBV12-3/TRBV12-4; abundance: few; d_gene: TRBD1; j_gene: TRBJ1-6; CDR3nt: TGTGCCAGCAGTAAAAGGACAGGGGATTCACCCCTCCACTTT; CDR3aa: CASSKRTGDSPLHF
v_gene: TRBV7-6; abundance: many; d_gene: .; j_gene: TRBJ2-1; CDR3nt: TGTGCCAGCAGCTTAAGACCGAGAGACAATGAGCAGTTCTTC; CDR3aa: CASSLRPRDNEQFF